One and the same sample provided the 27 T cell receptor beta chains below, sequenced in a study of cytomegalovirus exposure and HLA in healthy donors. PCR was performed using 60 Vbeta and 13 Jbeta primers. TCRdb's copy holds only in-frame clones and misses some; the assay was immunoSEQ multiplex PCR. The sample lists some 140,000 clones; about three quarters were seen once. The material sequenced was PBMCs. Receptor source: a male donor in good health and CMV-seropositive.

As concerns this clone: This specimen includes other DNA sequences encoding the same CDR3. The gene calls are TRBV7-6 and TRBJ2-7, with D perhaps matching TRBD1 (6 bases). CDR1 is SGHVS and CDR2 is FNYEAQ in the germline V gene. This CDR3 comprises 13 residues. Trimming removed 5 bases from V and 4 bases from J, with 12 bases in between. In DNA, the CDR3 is TGTGCCAGCAGCCTTAATGGACAGTACGAGCAGTACTTC. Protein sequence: CASSLNGQYEQYF.

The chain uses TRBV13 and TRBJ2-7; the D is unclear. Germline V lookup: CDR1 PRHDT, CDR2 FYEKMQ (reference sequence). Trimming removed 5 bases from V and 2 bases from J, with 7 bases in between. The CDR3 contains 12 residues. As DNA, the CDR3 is TGTGCCAGCAGCCCCCGGGCCTACGAGCAGTACTTC. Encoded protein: CASSPRAYEQYF.

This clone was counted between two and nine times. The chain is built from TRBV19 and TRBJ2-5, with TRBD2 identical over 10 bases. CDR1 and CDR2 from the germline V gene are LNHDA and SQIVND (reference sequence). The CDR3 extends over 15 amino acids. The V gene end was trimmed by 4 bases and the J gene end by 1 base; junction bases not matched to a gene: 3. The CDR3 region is CASSTLAGVQETQYF. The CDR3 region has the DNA TGTGCCAGTAGTACCCTAGCGGGGGTCCAAGAGACCCAGTACTTC.

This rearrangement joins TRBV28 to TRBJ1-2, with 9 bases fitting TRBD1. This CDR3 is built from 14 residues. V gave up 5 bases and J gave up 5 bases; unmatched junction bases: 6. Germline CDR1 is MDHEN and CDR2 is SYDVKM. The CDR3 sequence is CASSLGQGRYGYTF. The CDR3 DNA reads TGTGCCAGCAGTCTCGGACAGGGGAGGTATGGCTACACCTTC.

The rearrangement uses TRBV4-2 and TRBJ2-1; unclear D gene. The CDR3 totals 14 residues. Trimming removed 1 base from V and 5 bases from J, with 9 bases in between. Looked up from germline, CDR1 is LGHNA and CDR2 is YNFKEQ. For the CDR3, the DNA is TGTGCCAGCAGCCAAGTTGGGCATAACAATGAGCAGTTCTTC. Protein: CASSQVGHNNEQFF.

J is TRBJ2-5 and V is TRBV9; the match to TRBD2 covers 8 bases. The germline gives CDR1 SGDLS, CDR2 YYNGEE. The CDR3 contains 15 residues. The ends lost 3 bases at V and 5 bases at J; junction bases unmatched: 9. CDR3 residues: CASSAESGGPETQYF. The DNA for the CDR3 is TGTGCCAGCAGCGCCGAGTCGGGGGGGCCTGAGACCCAGTACTTC. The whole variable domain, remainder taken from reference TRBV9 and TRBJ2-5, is DSGVTQTPKHLITATGQRVTLRCSPRSGDLSVYWYQQSLDQGLQFLIQYYNGEERAKGNILERFSAQQFPDLHSELNLSSLELGDSALYFCASSAESGGPETQYFGPGTRLLVL.

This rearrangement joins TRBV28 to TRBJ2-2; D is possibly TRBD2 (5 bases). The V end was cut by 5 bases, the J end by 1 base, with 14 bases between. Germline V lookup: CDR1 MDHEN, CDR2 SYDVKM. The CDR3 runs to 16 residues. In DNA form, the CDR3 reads TGTGCCAGCAGTAGCCGAATCCGGGGGAACACCGGGGAGCTGTTTTTT. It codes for CASSSRIRGNTGELFF.

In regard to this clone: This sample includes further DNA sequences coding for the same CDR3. DNA of the CDR3: TGTGCCAGCAGTGAACGGTACGAGCAGTACTTC. This translates into CASSERYEQYF. This chain joins TRBV2 and TRBJ2-7, with D unclear. Trimming pared 2 bases from V and 4 bases from J, leaving 3 bases between. The CDR3 covers 11 residues. Germline-derived CDR1 and CDR2 are SNHLY and FYNNEI.

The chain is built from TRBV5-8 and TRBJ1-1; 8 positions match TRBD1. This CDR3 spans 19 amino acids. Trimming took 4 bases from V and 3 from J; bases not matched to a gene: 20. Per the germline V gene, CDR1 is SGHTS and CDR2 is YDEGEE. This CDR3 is CASSTPKETGAHGDTEAFF. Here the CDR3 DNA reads TGTGCCAGCAGCACACCTAAGGAGACAGGGGCTCACGGGGACACTGAAGCTTTCTTT.

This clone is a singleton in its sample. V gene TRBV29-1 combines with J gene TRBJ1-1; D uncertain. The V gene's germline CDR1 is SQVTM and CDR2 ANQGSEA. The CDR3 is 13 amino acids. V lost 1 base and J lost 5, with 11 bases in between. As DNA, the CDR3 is TGCAGCGTTGAAGGGGAGTGGGATACTGAAGCTTTCTTT. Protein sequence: CSVEGEWDTEAFF.

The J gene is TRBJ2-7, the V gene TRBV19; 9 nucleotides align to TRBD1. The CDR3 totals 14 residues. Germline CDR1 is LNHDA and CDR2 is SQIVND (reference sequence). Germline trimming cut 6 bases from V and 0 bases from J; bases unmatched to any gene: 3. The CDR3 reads CASRTGQGSYEQYF. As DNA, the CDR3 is TGTGCCAGTAGAACGGGACAGGGCTCCTACGAGCAGTACTTC. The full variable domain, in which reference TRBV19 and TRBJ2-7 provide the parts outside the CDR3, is DGGITQSPKYLFRKEGQNVTLSCEQNLNHDAMYWYRQDPGQGLRLIYYSQIVNDFQKGDIAEGYSVSREKKESFPLTVTSAQKNPTAFYLCASRTGQGSYEQYFGPGTRLTVT.

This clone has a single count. CDR3 in DNA: TGTGCCAGCAGTCGAGCGGACAGCTATCAGCCCCAGCATTTT. Amino acids: CASSRADSYQPQHF. The V call is TRBV27, the J call TRBJ1-5; TRBD1 might be the D (6 bases). V was trimmed by 5 bases and J by 5 bases, leaving 13 bases between them. Germline loops: CDR1 MNHEY, CDR2 SMNVEV (reference sequence). This CDR3 comprises 14 residues.

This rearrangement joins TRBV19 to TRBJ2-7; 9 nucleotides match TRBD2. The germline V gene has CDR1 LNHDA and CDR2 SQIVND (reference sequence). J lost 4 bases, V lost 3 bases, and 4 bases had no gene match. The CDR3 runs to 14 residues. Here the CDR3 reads CASSISTSGYEQYF. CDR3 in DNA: TGTGCCAGTAGTATCTCGACTAGCGGTTACGAGCAGTACTTC.

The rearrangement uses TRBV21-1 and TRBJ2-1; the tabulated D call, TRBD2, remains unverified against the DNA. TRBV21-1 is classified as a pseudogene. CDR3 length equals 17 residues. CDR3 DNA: TGTGCCAGCCGAGGGACTAGCGGGAGAGTTTCCTACAATGAGCAGTTCTTC. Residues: CASRGTSGRVSYNEQFF.

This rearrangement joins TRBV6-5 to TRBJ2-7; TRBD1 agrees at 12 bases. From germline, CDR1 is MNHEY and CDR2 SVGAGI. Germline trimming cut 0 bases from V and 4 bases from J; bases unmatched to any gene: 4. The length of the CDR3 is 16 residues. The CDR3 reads CASSYSGTGGSYEQYF. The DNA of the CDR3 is TGTGCCAGCAGTTACTCAGGGACAGGGGGCAGTTACGAGCAGTACTTC.

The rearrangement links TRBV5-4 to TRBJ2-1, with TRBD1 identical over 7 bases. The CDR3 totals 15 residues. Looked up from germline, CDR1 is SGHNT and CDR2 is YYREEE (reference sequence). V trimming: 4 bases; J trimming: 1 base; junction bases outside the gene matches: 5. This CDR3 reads CASSADRDSYNEQFF. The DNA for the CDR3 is TGTGCCAGCAGCGCAGACAGGGATTCCTACAATGAGCAGTTCTTC. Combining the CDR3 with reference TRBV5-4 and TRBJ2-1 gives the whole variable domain ETGVTQSPTHLIKTRGQQVTLRCSSQSGHNTVSWYQQALGQGPQFIFQYYREEENGRGNFPPRFSGLQFPNYSSELNVNALELDDSALYLCASSADRDSYNEQFFGPGTRLTVL.

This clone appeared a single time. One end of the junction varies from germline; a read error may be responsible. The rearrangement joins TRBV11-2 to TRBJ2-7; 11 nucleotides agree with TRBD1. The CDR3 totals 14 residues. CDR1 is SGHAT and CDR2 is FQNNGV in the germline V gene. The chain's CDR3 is CVSSYGTGGREQYF. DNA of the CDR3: TGTGTCAGCAGCTACGGGACAGGGGGTCGCGAGCAGTACTTC.

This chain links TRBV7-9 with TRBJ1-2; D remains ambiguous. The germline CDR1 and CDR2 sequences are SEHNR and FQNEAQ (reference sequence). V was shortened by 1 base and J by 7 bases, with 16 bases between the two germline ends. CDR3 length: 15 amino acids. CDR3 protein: CASSLDYRRFRGYTF. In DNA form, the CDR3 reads TGTGCCAGCAGCTTAGATTACAGACGTTTCCGTGGCTACACCTTC. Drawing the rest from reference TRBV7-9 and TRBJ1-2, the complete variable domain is DTGVSQNPRHKITKRGQNVTFRCDPISEHNRLYWYRQTLGQGPEFLTYFQNEAQLEKSRLLSDRFSAERPKGSFSTLEIQRTEQGDSAMYLCASSLDYRRFRGYTFGSGTRLTVV.

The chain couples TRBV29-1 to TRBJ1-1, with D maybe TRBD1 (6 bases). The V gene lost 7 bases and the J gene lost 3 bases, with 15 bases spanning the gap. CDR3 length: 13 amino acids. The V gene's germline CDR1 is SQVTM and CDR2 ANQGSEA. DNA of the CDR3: TGCAGCGCCTCACAGGGAGGGGACACTGAAGCTTTCTTT. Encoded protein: CSASQGGDTEAFF. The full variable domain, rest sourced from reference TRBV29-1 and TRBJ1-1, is SAVISQKPSRDICQRGTSLTIQCQVDSQVTMMFWYRQQPGQSLTLIATANQGSEATYESGFVIDKFPISRPNLTFSTLTVSNMSPEDSSIYLCSASQGGDTEAFFGQGTRLTVV.

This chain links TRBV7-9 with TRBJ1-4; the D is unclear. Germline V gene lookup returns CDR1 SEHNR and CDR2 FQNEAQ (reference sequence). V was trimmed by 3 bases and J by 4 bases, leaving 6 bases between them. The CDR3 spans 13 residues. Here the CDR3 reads CASSLTGNEKLFF. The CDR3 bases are TGTGCCAGCAGCTTGACGGGTAATGAAAAACTGTTTTTT.

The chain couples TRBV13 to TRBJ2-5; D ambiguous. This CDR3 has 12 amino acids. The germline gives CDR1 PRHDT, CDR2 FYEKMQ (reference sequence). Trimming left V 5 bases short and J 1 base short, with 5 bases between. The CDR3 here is CASSTTQETQYF. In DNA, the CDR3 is TGTGCCAGCAGCACTACCCAAGAGACCCAGTACTTC.

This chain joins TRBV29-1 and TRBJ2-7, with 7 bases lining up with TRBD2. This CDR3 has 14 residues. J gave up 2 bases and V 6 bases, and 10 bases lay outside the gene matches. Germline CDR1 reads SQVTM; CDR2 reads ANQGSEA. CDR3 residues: CSVLIVGGTYEQYF. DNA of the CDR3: TGCAGCGTCCTGATTGTCGGGGGGACCTACGAGCAGTACTTC.

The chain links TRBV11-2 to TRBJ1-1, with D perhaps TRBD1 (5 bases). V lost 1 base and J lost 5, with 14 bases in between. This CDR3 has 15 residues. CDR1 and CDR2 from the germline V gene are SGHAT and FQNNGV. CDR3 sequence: CASSLGVGEGTEAFF. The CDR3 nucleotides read TGTGCCAGCAGCTTAGGGGTTGGGGAGGGGACTGAAGCTTTCTTT.

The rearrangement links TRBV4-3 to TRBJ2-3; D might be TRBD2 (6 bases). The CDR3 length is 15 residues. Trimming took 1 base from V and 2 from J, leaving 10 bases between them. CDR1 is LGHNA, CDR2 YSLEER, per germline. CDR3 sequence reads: CASSQVGLITDTQYF. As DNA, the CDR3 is TGCGCCAGCAGCCAAGTGGGACTCATCACAGATACGCAGTATTTT.

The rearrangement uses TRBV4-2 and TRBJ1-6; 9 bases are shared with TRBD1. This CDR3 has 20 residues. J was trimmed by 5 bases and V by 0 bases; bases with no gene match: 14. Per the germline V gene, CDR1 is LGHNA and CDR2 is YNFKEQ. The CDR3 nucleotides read TGTGCCAGCAGCCAAGATTGGCGGGACAGGGCCTCCGCGGATAATTCACCCCTCCACTTT. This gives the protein CASSQDWRDRASADNSPLHF.

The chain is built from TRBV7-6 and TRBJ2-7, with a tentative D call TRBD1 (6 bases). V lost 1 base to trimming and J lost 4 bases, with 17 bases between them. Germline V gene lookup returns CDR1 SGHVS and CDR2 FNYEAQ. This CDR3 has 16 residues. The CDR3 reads CASSLVVGRGPYEQYF. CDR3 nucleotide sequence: TGTGCCAGCAGCTTAGTAGTGGGCAGGGGACCATACGAGCAGTACTTC.

CDR3 residues: CASSPQGTGGNTIYF. CDR3 coding DNA: TGTGCCAGCTCACCACAGGGGACTGGTGGAAACACCATATATTTT. The chain employs TRBV18 and TRBJ1-3, with D possibly being TRBD1 (5 bases). There are 15 residues in the CDR3. CDR1 KGHSH and CDR2 LQKENI come from the germline V gene. Trimming removed 1 base from V and 3 bases from J, with 10 bases in between.